The T cell receptor beta chain described here comes from a study of TIL therapy for anti-PD-1-resistant metastatic lung cancer. Germline values: CDR1 SGHDN, CDR2 FVKESK. The CDR3 has 13 residues. Between the trimmed V and J ends, which lost 8 bases and 5 bases, there was a span of 15 bases. This was the immunoSEQ v3 assay. Clones were sequenced by immunoSEQ multiplex PCR, and TCRdb holds only the in-frame ones, with some missing. The profile shows some 60,000 clones, roughly two thirds of them singletons. Time point reported: pre-treatment sample, taken before nivolumab and TIL therapy. The source material was blood, sampled at baseline. The rearrangement uses TRBV14 and TRBJ2-5; a possible D gene is TRBD2 (6 bases). The origin of this receptor is a person aged 25-80 years with non-small cell lung cancer. The CDR3 here is CASGGIRGETQYF. The DNA for the CDR3 is TGTGCCAGCGGCGGGATACGGGGGGAGACCCAGTACTTC.